Detailed here is one TCR beta chain. The sample belongs to a study of blood T cell repertoires in COVID-19. Study background: Sites across the United States, Italy and Spain contributed samples from acute and convalescent COVID-19.

Authors' processing steps: Using reference gene primer amplification, nucleated cell counts were estimated. Profiling relied on immunoSEQ multiplex PCR, and the TCRdb table lists in-frame clones only, not all of them. That table supplies the V and J calls and clone size; D and trimming were determined from the DNA. The sample shows 55,000 to 80,000 clones, 92% of them seen only once. The germline V gene encodes CDR1 LGHNA and CDR2 YSLEER. The CDR3 spans 16 residues. The V gene lost 0 bases and the J gene lost 3 bases, with 12 bases spanning the gap. The V and J genes are TRBV4-3 and TRBJ2-1, with a tentative D call TRBD2 (6 bases). The TCR comes from a human donor in a cohort sampled during active COVID-19. Sequencing was performed on peripheral blood. The CDR3 reads CASSQDVREHYNEQFF. In DNA form, the CDR3 reads TGCGCCAGCAGCCAAGACGTTCGGGAGCACTACAATGAGCAGTTCTTC.